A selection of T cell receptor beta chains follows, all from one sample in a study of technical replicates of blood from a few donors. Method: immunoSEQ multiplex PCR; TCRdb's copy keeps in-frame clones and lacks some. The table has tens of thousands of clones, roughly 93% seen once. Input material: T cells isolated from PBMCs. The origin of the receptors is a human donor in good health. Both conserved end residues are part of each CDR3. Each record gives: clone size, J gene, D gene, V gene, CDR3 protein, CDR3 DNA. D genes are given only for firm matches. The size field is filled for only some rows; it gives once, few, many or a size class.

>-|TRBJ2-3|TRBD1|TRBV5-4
CASSHWTGLPDTQYF
TGTGCCAGCAGTCACTGGACAGGTTTGCCAGATACGCAGTATTTT
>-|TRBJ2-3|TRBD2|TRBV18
CASSPSSGSTDTQYF
TGTGCCAGCTCACCATCTAGCGGGTCGACAGATACGCAGTATTTT
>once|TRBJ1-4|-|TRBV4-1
CASSQQAVTNEKLFF
TGCGCCAGCAGCCAACAGGCAGTAACTAATGAAAAACTGTTTTTT
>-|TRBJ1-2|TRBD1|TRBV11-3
CASSPDRVTYGYTF
TGTGCCAGCAGCCCCGACAGGGTGACCTATGGCTACACCTTC
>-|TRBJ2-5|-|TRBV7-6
CASSSPSVGETQYF
TGTGCCAGCAGCTCGCCTAGCGTAGGGGAGACCCAGTACTTC
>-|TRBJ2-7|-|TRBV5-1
CASRLERAAGEQYF
TGCGCCAGCAGATTGGAGAGGGCGGCGGGCGAGCAGTACTTC
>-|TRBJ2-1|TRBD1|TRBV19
CASRPRTGGLFNEQFF
TGTGCCAGTAGACCTCGGACAGGGGGCTTATTTAATGAGCAGTTCTTC
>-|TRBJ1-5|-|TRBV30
CAWSRQGNQPQHF
TGTGCCTGGAGTCGTCAGGGTAATCAGCCCCAGCATTTT
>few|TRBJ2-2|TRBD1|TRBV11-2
CASSLTGVPLGELFF
TGTGCCAGCAGCCTTACAGGGGTTCCCCTCGGGGAGCTGTTTTTT
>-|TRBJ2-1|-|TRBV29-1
CASVEGGSSFFIYNEQFF
TGCGCCAGCGTTGAAGGAGGGAGTAGTTTTTTTATTTACAATGAGCAGTTCTTC
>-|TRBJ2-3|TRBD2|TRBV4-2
CASSQVGAGGVADTQYF
TGTGCCAGCAGCCAAGTCGGAGCGGGGGGGGTTGCAGATACGCAGTATTTT
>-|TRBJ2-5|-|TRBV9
CASDARSNEVETQYF
TGTGCCAGCGACGCTAGGAGCAACGAGGTAGAGACCCAGTACTTC
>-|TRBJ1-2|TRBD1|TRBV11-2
CASSLRQGRNYGYTF
TGTGCCAGCAGCTTACGACAGGGGAGAAACTATGGCTACACCTTC
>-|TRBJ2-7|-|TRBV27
CASSLAGSYYEQYF
TGTGCCAGCAGTTTAGCGGGCAGTTACTACGAGCAGTACTTC
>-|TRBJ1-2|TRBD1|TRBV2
CATRQGGSVGYTF
TGTGCCACGAGACAGGGAGGCTCCGTTGGCTACACCTTC
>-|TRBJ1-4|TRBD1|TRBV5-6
CASSLGTGGTNEKLFF
TGTGCCAGCAGCTTGGGAACAGGGGGAACTAATGAAAAACTGTTTTTT
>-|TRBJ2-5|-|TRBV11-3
CASSSSYPGFETQYF
TGTGCCAGCAGCTCCTCATACCCAGGGTTTGAGACCCAGTACTTC
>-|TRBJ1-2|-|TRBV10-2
CASSGGRIYGYTF
TGCGCCAGCAGTGGGGGCAGGATCTATGGCTACACCTTC
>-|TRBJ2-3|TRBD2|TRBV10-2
CASTRAGGTQYF
TGCGCCAGCACTCGGGCGGGAGGGACGCAGTATTTT
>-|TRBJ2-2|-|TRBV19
CASSIGAVGANTGELFF
TGTGCCAGTAGTATAGGGGCCGTAGGCGCGAACACCGGGGAGCTGTTTTTT
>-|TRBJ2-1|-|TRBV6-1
CASSEEGDPYNEQFF
TGTGCCAGCAGTGAAGAGGGGGACCCCTACAATGAGCAGTTCTTC
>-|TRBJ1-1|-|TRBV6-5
CASSKQETEAFF
TGTGCCAGCAGTAAACAGGAGACTGAAGCTTTCTTT
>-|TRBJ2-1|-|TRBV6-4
CASSEFEYNEQFF
TGTGCCAGCAGTGAGTTCGAGTACAATGAGCAGTTCTTC
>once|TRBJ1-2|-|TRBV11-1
CASSLGELDGYTF
TGTGCCAGCAGCTTAGGGGAACTAGATGGCTACACCTTC
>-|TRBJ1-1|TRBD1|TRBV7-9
CASSLGGWTGGSGTEAFF
TGTGCCAGCAGCTTGGGGGGATGGACAGGGGGGTCGGGCACTGAAGCTTTCTTT
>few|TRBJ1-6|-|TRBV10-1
CASSLDRLNSPLHF
TGCGCCAGCAGCCTAGACAGGCTGAATTCACCCCTCCACTTT
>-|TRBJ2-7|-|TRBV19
CASSTQVGYEQYF
TGTGCCAGTAGTACTCAGGTCGGTTACGAGCAGTACTTC
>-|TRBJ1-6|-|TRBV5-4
CASSLRTVAASSYNSPLHF
TGTGCCAGCAGCTTACGGACAGTCGCCGCGAGCTCCTATAATTCACCCCTCCACTTT
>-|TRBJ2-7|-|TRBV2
CASSPRGLFYEQYF
TGTGCCAGCAGTCCAAGGGGACTTTTCTACGAGCAGTACTTC
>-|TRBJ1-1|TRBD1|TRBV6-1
CASSEGQENTEAFF
TGTGCCAGCAGTGAGGGACAGGAGAACACTGAAGCTTTCTTT
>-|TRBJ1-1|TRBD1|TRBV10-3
CAISGGTGTGGNMNTEAFF
TGTGCCATCAGTGGGGGTACCGGGACAGGGGGAAATATGAACACTGAAGCTTTCTTT
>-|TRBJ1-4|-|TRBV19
CASRRQDATNEKLFF
TGTGCCAGTAGGAGACAGGACGCAACTAATGAAAAACTGTTTTTT
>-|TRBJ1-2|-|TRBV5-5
CASSAAGEEGYTF
TGTGCCAGCAGCGCGGCCGGGGAGGAAGGCTACACCTTC
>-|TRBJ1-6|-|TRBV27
CASSLLQTYIANSPLHF
TGTGCCAGCAGTTTACTACAGACATATATCGCTAATTCACCCCTCCACTTT
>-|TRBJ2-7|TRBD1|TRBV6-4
CASSDSGATGWAYEQYF
TGTGCCAGCAGTGACTCAGGGGCGACAGGGTGGGCCTACGAGCAGTACTTC
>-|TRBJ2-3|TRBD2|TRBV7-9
CASSLIGRATERTDTQYF
TGTGCCAGCAGCTTAATCGGGAGGGCCACTGAGAGGACAGATACGCAGTATTTT
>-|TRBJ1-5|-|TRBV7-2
CASSTRTEGQPQHF
TGTGCCAGCAGCACACGGACAGAAGGTCAGCCCCAGCATTTT
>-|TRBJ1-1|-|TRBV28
CASTLQEGHSTEAFF
TGTGCCAGTACCCTTCAGGAGGGGCACTCCACTGAAGCTTTCTTT
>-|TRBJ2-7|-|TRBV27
CASAIDRLYEQYF
TGTGCCAGCGCAATAGACAGACTCTACGAGCAGTACTTC
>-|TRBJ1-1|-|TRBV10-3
CAISGERVGQSEAFF
TGTGCCATCAGTGGTGAGCGGGTAGGGCAATCTGAAGCTTTCTTT
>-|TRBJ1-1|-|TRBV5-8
CASSPWNTEAFF
TGTGCCAGCAGCCCCTGGAACACTGAAGCTTTCTTT
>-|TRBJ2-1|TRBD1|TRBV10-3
CAISDSTGSNNEQFF
TGTGCCATCAGTGACTCGACAGGGTCCAACAATGAGCAGTTCTTC
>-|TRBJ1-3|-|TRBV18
CASAGNTIYF
TGTGCCAGCGCGGGAAACACCATATATTTT
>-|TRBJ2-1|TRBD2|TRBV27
CASSASGGEQFF
TGTGCCAGCAGTGCTAGCGGGGGTGAGCAGTTCTTC
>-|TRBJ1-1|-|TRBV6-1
CASSDGGYYTEAFF
TGTGCCAGCAGTGACGGTGGTTATTACACTGAAGCTTTCTTT
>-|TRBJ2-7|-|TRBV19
CASRTHGSEQYF
TGTGCCAGCAGGACGCACGGGAGCGAGCAGTACTTC
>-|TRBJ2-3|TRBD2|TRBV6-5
CASSWAGLAGGDTQYF
TGTGCCAGCAGTTGGGCGGGACTAGCGGGAGGAGATACGCAGTATTTT
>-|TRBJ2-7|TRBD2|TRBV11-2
CASSLSGSGYEQYF
TGTGCCAGCAGCTTAAGCGGGAGCGGGTACGAGCAGTACTTC
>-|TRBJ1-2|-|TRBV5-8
CASSLISGVYGYTF
TGTGCCAGCAGCTTGATTAGCGGGGTCTATGGCTACACCTTC
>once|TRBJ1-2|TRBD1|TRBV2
CAREKGAPASGYTF
TGTGCCAGAGAGAAGGGGGCCCCCGCGTCTGGCTACACCTTC
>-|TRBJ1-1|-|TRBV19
CASSRTAMMGTEAFF
TGTGCCAGTAGCCGGACAGCTATGATGGGCACTGAAGCTTTCTTT
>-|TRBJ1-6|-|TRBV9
CASSPPGGTGSPLHF
TGTGCCAGCAGCCCTCCCGGGGGTACTGGTTCACCCCTCCACTTT
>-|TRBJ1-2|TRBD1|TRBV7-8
CASSFPGQANYGYTF
TGTGCCAGCAGCTTCCCGGGACAGGCAAACTATGGCTACACCTTC
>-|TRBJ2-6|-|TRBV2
CASSAGPISGANVLTF
TGTGCCAGCAGTGCAGGGCCGATCTCTGGGGCCAACGTCCTGACTTTC